Listed below are T cell receptor beta chains from one sample, sequenced in a study of identical twins. One entry per CDR3 protein, called by TCRdb with MiXCR from the 5' RACE reads. The top ten clones hold more than 1.5% of a sample with under 250,000 distinct CDR3 sequences, 7.5% of them seen once. The data also belong to a second study, concerning yellow fever vaccine responses in identical twins.

The sample was memory (CD45RO+) T cells sorted from blood. These receptors were collected from a woman younger than 35 in good health. The CDR3 runs from the conserved cysteine through the conserved F or W. A D gene is named only where the DNA matches it firmly. Size values are once, few and many counts, or a class for expanded clones, and some rows have none.

TRBJ1-5,.,TRBV9,.,CASSGEVGGQPQHF,TGTGCCAGCAGCGGCGAGGTGGGGGGTCAGCCCCAGCATTTT
TRBJ2-1,.,TRBV24-1,few,CATSAWGPGYNEQFF,TGTGCCACCAGTGCGTGGGGGCCCGGTTACAATGAGCAGTTCTTC
TRBJ2-2,.,TRBV7-8,many,CASSFAGTRSGELFF,TGTGCCAGCAGCTTTGCCGGGACACGAAGCGGGGAGCTGTTTTTT
TRBJ2-3,.,TRBV6-1,many,CASSERISYSTDTQYF,TGTGCCAGCAGTGAAAGAATATCCTATAGCACAGATACGCAGTATTTT
TRBJ2-1,TRBD1,TRBV28,many,CASSLSGQGVNEQFF,TGTGCCAGCAGTTTATCAGGACAGGGCGTGAATGAGCAGTTCTTC
TRBJ2-2,.,TRBV12-3/TRBV12-4,many,CAGGIAPPNTGELFF,TGTGCCGGCGGGATAGCTCCCCCGAACACCGGGGAGCTGTTTTTT
TRBJ2-1,.,TRBV7-2,few,CASSSDGSRTDEQFF,TGTGCCAGCAGCTCAGACGGGAGCCGGACCGATGAGCAGTTCTTC
TRBJ1-6,.,TRBV12-3/TRBV12-4,many,CASRRGSPPLHF,TGTGCCAGCAGGAGAGGTTCCCCACCCCTCCACTTT
TRBJ2-3,.,TRBV20-1,many,CSATGLAQSTDTQYF,TGCAGTGCCACAGGTCTAGCGCAGAGCACAGATACGCAGTATTTT
TRBJ2-7,TRBD2,TRBV11-2,.,CASSYRLAGSGGSYEQYF,TGTGCCAGCAGCTATCGACTAGCGGGGAGCGGGGGGTCCTACGAGCAGTACTTC
TRBJ2-1,.,TRBV9,many,CASNSVPSGYYNEQFF,TGTGCCAGCAACTCCGTCCCCAGCGGCTACTACAATGAGCAGTTCTTC
TRBJ2-3,TRBD1,TRBV6-2/TRBV6-3,.,CASSYPTGASTDTQYF,TGTGCCAGCAGTTACCCAACAGGGGCTAGCACAGATACGCAGTATTTT
TRBJ2-3,.,TRBV7-9,.,CASSLNSGRAQYF,TGTGCCAGCAGCTTAAATAGCGGAAGGGCGCAGTATTTT
TRBJ2-6,.,TRBV6-5,few,CASSYGESGANVLTF,TGTGCCAGCAGTTACGGGGAGTCTGGGGCCAACGTCCTGACTTTC
TRBJ2-1,.,TRBV5-6,few,CASSPMASNEQFF,TGTGCCAGCAGCCCGATGGCCTCCAATGAGCAGTTCTTC
TRBJ2-7,TRBD2,TRBV5-1,many,CASSPETSGRSYEQYF,TGCGCCAGCAGCCCGGAGACTAGCGGTCGCTCCTACGAGCAGTACTTC
TRBJ2-7,TRBD1,TRBV2,few,CASGRDRVYEQYF,TGTGCCAGCGGCCGGGACAGGGTCTACGAGCAGTACTTC
TRBJ2-7,.,TRBV20-1,.,CSAITPGRTHEQYF,TGCAGTGCTATCACACCCGGGCGGACCCACGAGCAGTACTTC
TRBJ2-3,TRBD2,TRBV2,many,CASLESSGRTDTQYF,TGTGCCAGCTTAGAATCCAGCGGGAGGACAGATACGCAGTATTTT
TRBJ2-2,.,TRBV10-3,many,CAIRGDTGELFF,TGTGCCATCAGGGGAGACACCGGGGAGCTGTTTTTT
TRBJ2-7,TRBD2,TRBV6-2/TRBV6-3,.,CASSYGLAGLGYEQYF,TGTGCCAGCAGTTACGGACTAGCGGGACTTGGCTACGAGCAGTACTTC
TRBJ1-2,.,TRBV5-5,few,CASSPGPSQGYGYTF,TGTGCCAGCAGCCCTGGACCTTCCCAAGGCTATGGCTACACCTTC
TRBJ2-7,.,TRBV25-1,.,CASSTNYGRQGNSYEQYF,TGTGCCAGCAGTACGAACTATGGTCGGCAGGGAAACTCCTACGAGCAGTACTTC
TRBJ1-4,.,TRBV6-2/TRBV6-3,many,CASSYSEPSATNEKLFF,TGTGCCAGCAGTTACTCGGAGCCATCTGCAACTAATGAAAAACTGTTTTTT
TRBJ2-7,TRBD1,TRBV18,.,CASSNRGLDEQYF,TGTGCCAGCTCCAACAGGGGGTTAGACGAGCAGTACTTC
TRBJ2-7,TRBD1,TRBV5-6,.,CASSLPGQGDYEQYF,TGTGCCAGCAGCTTACCGGGACAGGGGGACTACGAGCAGTACTTC
TRBJ2-1,TRBD2,TRBV7-3,many,CASSLDGTSMVHEQFF,TGTGCCAGCAGCTTAGATGGGACTAGTATGGTACATGAGCAGTTCTTC
TRBJ2-1,TRBD2,TRBV20-1,.,CSAREPGRAENEQFF,TGCAGTGCTAGAGAACCCGGGAGGGCTGAGAATGAGCAGTTCTTC
TRBJ2-7,.,TRBV7-2,many,CASSLRTNPPLPYEQYF,TGTGCCAGCAGCTTACGGACTAATCCGCCTCTACCCTACGAGCAGTACTTC
TRBJ2-2,.,TRBV30,.,CAWRPHASGELFF,TGTGCCTGGAGACCCCACGCTAGCGGGGAGCTGTTTTTT
TRBJ1-5,.,TRBV20-1,few,CSATTYRATNQPQHF,TGCAGTGCTACAACCTACAGGGCCACCAATCAGCCCCAGCATTTT
TRBJ1-5,.,TRBV3-1,many,CASSPSQRQPQHF,TGTGCCAGCAGCCCCAGCCAACGGCAGCCCCAGCATTTT
TRBJ1-6,.,TRBV20-1,many,CSARDFQGLGSPLHF,TGCAGTGCTAGAGATTTTCAGGGATTGGGATCACCCCTCCACTTT
TRBJ2-7,TRBD2,TRBV4-2,many,CASSLEIAGGHYEQYF,TGTGCCAGCAGCCTAGAGATAGCGGGAGGTCACTACGAGCAGTACTTC
TRBJ2-5,.,TRBV11-2,few,CASDPGRGQGETQYF,TGTGCCAGCGACCCCGGGAGGGGGCAAGGAGAGACCCAGTACTTC
TRBJ2-1,.,TRBV6-2/TRBV6-3,.,CASSPFVTVSRPNEQFF,TGTGCCAGCAGTCCCTTTGTGACTGTAAGCAGACCCAATGAGCAGTTCTTC
TRBJ2-3,.,TRBV14,many,CASSRGLTDTQYF,TGTGCCAGCAGCCGGGGACTCACAGATACGCAGTATTTT
TRBJ2-3,TRBD1,TRBV20-1,.,CSASGDRGPSDTQYF,TGCAGTGCTAGCGGTGACAGGGGTCCGTCAGATACGCAGTATTTT
TRBJ2-7,.,TRBV7-9,few,CASSVLQGSYEQYF,TGTGCCAGCAGCGTCCTACAGGGCTCCTACGAGCAGTACTTC
TRBJ2-6,.,TRBV7-2,.,CASTEYSGGSGANVLTF,TGTGCCAGCACCGAATATTCTGGGGGCTCTGGGGCCAACGTCCTGACTTTC
TRBJ2-7,.,TRBV7-9,many,CASSPGLSTYEQYF,TGTGCCAGCAGCCCCGGGCTGAGCACCTACGAGCAGTACTTC
TRBJ2-4,.,TRBV15,many,CATSRDIPRTGGTKNIQYF,TGTGCCACCAGCAGAGATATCCCCCGGACAGGCGGGACCAAAAACATTCAGTACTTC
TRBJ2-1,TRBD2,TRBV5-1,few,CASSLASGNYNEQFF,TGCGCCAGCAGCTTGGCTAGCGGGAACTACAATGAGCAGTTCTTC
TRBJ1-5,.,TRBV20-1,few,CSARAPPSQHF,TGCAGTGCTAGAGCGCCGCCGAGCCAGCATTTT
TRBJ2-5,.,TRBV7-9,few,CASSRIIRETQYF,TGTGCCAGCAGCCGAATTATCAGAGAGACCCAGTACTTC
TRBJ2-1,.,TRBV5-1,many,CASSSGPTKSYNEQFF,TGCGCCAGCAGCTCGGGACCGACTAAGTCTTACAATGAGCAGTTCTTC
TRBJ2-3,.,TRBV4-3,many,CASSQGAGLGDTQYF,TGCGCCAGCAGCCAAGGGGCGGGTTTGGGAGATACGCAGTATTTT
TRBJ2-7,TRBD2,TRBV4-2,few,CASSQTSGDSYEQYF,TGTGCCAGCAGCCAAACTAGCGGGGACTCCTACGAGCAGTACTTC
TRBJ1-2,.,TRBV12-5,.,CASGLDGDYGYTF,TGTGCTAGTGGTTTGGACGGCGACTATGGCTACACCTTC
TRBJ2-2,.,TRBV5-1,many,CASSGVGNTGELFF,TGCGCCAGCAGCGGAGTAGGGAACACCGGGGAGCTGTTTTTT
TRBJ2-2,.,TRBV18,.,CASWPGTSTGELFF,TGTGCCAGCTGGCCGGGAACATCCACCGGGGAGCTGTTTTTT
TRBJ2-1,.,TRBV11-2,many,CASPFGFLNYNEQFF,TGTGCCAGCCCCTTTGGGTTTTTAAACTACAATGAGCAGTTCTTC